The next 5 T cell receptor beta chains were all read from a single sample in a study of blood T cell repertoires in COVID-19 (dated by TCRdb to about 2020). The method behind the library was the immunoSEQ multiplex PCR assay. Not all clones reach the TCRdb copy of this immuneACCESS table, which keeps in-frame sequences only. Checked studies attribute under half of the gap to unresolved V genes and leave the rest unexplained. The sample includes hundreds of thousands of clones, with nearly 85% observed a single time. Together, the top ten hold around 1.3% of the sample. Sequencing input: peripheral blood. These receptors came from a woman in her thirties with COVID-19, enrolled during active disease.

CDR3 sequence (DNA): TGTGCCAGCTCACCACGGTCAGGGGGACTTGGCTACACCTTC. Translated, it gives CASSPRSGGLGYTF. The chain is built from TRBV18 and TRBJ1-2; 7 bases are shared with TRBD1. Trimming removed 1 base from V and 7 bases from J; junction bases left unmatched: 6. In germline, CDR1 is KGHSH, CDR2 LQKENI. CDR3 length equals 14 residues.

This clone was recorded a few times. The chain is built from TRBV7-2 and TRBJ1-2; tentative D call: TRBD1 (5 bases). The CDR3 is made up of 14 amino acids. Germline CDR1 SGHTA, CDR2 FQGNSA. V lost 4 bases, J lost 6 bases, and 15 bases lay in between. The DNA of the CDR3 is TGTGCCAGCAGCTCCTCATTGGACACTAATGGCTACACCTTC. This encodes CASSSSLDTNGYTF.

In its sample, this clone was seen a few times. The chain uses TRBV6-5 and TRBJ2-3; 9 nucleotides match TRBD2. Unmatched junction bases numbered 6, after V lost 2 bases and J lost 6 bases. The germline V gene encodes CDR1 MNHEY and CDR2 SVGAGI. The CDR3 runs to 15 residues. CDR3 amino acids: CASSYRGRAFDTQYF. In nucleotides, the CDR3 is TGTGCCAGCAGTTACCGCGGGAGGGCCTTCGATACGCAGTATTTT.

The CDR3 DNA reads TGTGCCAGCAGTTTAGGTGGGCTTCAAGAGACCCAGTACTTC. Translated: CASSLGGLQETQYF. The chain employs TRBV28 and TRBJ2-5; D gene unclear. CDR3 length: 14 residues. The germline V gene encodes CDR1 MDHEN and CDR2 SYDVKM. Trimming took 2 bases from V and 2 from J, leaving 9 bases between them.

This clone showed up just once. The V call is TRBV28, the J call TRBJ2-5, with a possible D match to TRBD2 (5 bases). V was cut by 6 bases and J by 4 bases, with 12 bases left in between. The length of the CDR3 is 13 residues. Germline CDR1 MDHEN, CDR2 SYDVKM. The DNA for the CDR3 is TGTGCCAGCAGCGGAGGAACCCGAGAGACCCAGTACTTC. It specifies CASSGGTRETQYF.